The 21 T cell receptor beta chains below were found in one sample sequenced in a study of blood T cell repertoires in COVID-19. The protocol was immunoSEQ multiplex PCR, while the TCRdb copy is restricted to in-frame clones and leaves out a portion. The repertoire holds about 82,000 clones, with about four fifths as singletons. The sample was peripheral blood. Receptor source: a man aged 50 to 59 with active or convalescent COVID-19.

J is TRBJ2-3 and V is TRBV7-2; D possibly corresponds to TRBD2 (6 bases). With 5 bases removed from V and 4 bases from J, the gap between germline ends came to 19 bases. This CDR3 spans 16 amino acids. Germline V lookup: CDR1 SGHTA, CDR2 FQGNSA. The CDR3, as DNA: TGTGCCAGCAGCCCACTTACCCCACGACTAGCAGATACGCAGTATTTT. Translated, it gives CASSPLTPRLADTQYF.

The chain joins TRBV7-9 to TRBJ2-7; maybe TRBD1 (6 bases). The CDR3 runs 14 residues. Trimming shortened V by 3 bases and J by 2 bases, and 11 bases separated the two germline ends. Per germline, CDR1 SEHNR and CDR2 FQNEAQ (reference sequence). The CDR3 reads CASSLDSTTYEQYV. CDR3 coding DNA: TGTGCCAGCAGCTTGGACAGCACCACCTACGAGCAGTACGTC.

The chain employs TRBV19 and TRBJ2-3; TRBD2 aligns across 9 bases. J lost 5 bases, V lost 5 bases, and 11 bases had no gene match. This CDR3 has 16 residues. Germline CDR1 LNHDA, CDR2 SQIVND (reference sequence). The CDR3 sequence: CASSSWSVSGGDTQYF. The CDR3, as DNA: TGTGCCAGTAGTTCGTGGTCCGTTAGCGGGGGAGATACGCAGTATTTT.

As concerns this clone: The same CDR3 arises from other DNA sequences in this sample as well. The chain uses TRBV6-5 and TRBJ2-7; D may be TRBD1 (6 bases). The length of the CDR3 is 14 residues. Germline values: CDR1 MNHEY, CDR2 SVGAGI. Trimming removed 2 bases at V and 2 bases at J, with 10 bases between. CDR3 residues: CASSYGTGPYEQYF. The CDR3 bases are TGTGCCAGCAGTTACGGTACAGGGCCCTACGAGCAGTACTTC.

This chain joins TRBV10-1 and TRBJ2-5; no clear D. The CDR3 runs to 13 residues. Per germline, CDR1 WNHNN and CDR2 SYGVQD (reference sequence). The germline V and J ends were trimmed by 5 bases and 5 bases, with 12 bases remaining between them. CDR3 loop: CASSPRLGETQYF. DNA for the CDR3: TGCGCCAGCAGTCCAAGACTTGGGGAGACCCAGTACTTC.

This clone has just one count. This chain joins TRBV14 and TRBJ2-2; 8 positions agree with TRBD2. CDR1 and CDR2 from the germline V gene are SGHDN and FVKESK. The junction had 11 bases not matched to a gene; V was cut back by 4 bases and J by 4 bases. CDR3 length: 17 amino acids. CDR3 in amino acids: CASSRNGGDGGTGELFF. The CDR3 region has the DNA TGTGCCAGCAGCCGAAACGGGGGGGACGGAGGCACCGGGGAGCTGTTTTTT.

This rearrangement joins TRBV20-1 to TRBJ1-1; D may be TRBD1 (5 bases). This CDR3 has 13 amino acids. Germline CDR1 and CDR2: DFQATT and SNEGSKA (reference sequence). V was clipped by 3 bases and J by 0 bases, with 8 bases between them. The CDR3 spells CSASKGMNTEAFF. CDR3 in DNA: TGCAGTGCTAGTAAGGGGATGAACACTGAAGCTTTCTTT.

This clone appeared a single time. The chain combines TRBV29-1 with TRBJ2-5; TRBD1 matches 8 bases. Germline V gene sequence: CDR1 SQVTM, CDR2 ANQGSEA. Germline trimming cut 1 base from V and 7 bases from J; bases unmatched to any gene: 8. The length of the CDR3 is 14 residues. The CDR3 DNA sequence: TGCAGCGTTGAAGGGCAGGGGGCACCGGGGACCCAGTACTTC. Translation gives CSVEGQGAPGTQYF. The full variable domain, rest sourced from reference TRBV29-1 and TRBJ2-5, is SAVISQKPSRDICQRGTSLTIQCQVDSQVTMMFWYRQQPGQSLTLIATANQGSEATYESGFVIDKFPISRPNLTFSTLTVSNMSPEDSSIYLCSVEGQGAPGTQYFGPGTRLLVL.

The chain employs TRBV5-1 and TRBJ2-5, with TRBD2 matching 10 bases. V gave up 4 bases and J gave up 3 bases; unmatched junction bases: 6. The CDR3 length is 15 residues. Germline lookup yields CDR1 SGHRS and CDR2 YFSETQ. CDR3 sequence (DNA): TGCGCCAGCAGCATAGCGGGGGGTTCGAAAGAGACCCAGTACTTC. It specifies CASSIAGGSKETQYF.

The chain carries TRBV7-7 and TRBJ1-5, with TRBD1 matching 10 bases. Germline CDR1 reads SSHAT; CDR2 reads FNYEAQ (reference sequence). The CDR3 is 16 residues long. The ends lost 4 bases at V and 5 bases at J; junction bases unmatched: 8. In DNA, the CDR3 is TGTGCCAGCAGCTCATCAGGGGGACAGGGGTATCAGCCCCAGCATTTT. Translating gives CASSSSGGQGYQPQHF.

This rearrangement joins TRBV6-2 or TRBV6-3 to TRBJ2-1; D perhaps matches TRBD2 (7 bases). Germline lookup yields CDR1 MNHEY and CDR2 SVGEGT. The CDR3 is made up of 16 amino acids. Trimming pared 5 bases from V and 0 bases from J, leaving 14 bases between. The CDR3 sequence is CASSDPGGHSYNEQFF. The CDR3 DNA reads as TGTGCCAGCAGTGACCCCGGGGGGCACTCCTACAATGAGCAGTTCTTC.

The chain's CDR3 is CASSPSTGVSYEQYV. CDR3 sequence (DNA): TGTGCCAGCTCACCATCCACAGGGGTCTCCTACGAGCAGTACGTC. The gene calls are TRBV18 and TRBJ2-7, with 7 nucleotides matching TRBD1. Germline CDR1 reads KGHSH; CDR2 reads LQKENI. Unmatched junction bases numbered 4, after V lost 2 bases and J lost 0 bases. CDR3 size: 15 residues.

The rearrangement links TRBV7-9 to TRBJ1-2; TRBD1 aligns across 8 bases. This CDR3 has 16 residues. Germline-derived CDR1 and CDR2 are SEHNR and FQNEAQ (reference sequence). V shed 2 bases, J shed 3 bases, and the junction held 8 bases outside the gene matches. The CDR3 coding sequence is TGTGCCAGCAGCTTAAGCGGCAGGGGGCCGCACTATGGCTACACCTTC. It codes for CASSLSGRGPHYGYTF.

In its sample, this clone was seen a few times. This rearrangement joins TRBV7-9 to TRBJ2-1, with 9 positions matching TRBD1. Germline loops: CDR1 SEHNR, CDR2 FQNEAQ (reference sequence). This CDR3 has 16 amino acids. V lost 1 base and J lost 9; bases outside the gene matches: 10. The CDR3 loop is CASSLGTGERGGEQFF. The CDR3 region has the DNA TGTGCCAGCAGCTTAGGGACAGGGGAGCGAGGTGGTGAGCAGTTCTTC.

This chain uses TRBV7-2 with TRBJ2-5; TRBD2 aligns across 8 bases. The CDR3 spans 15 residues. Germline lookup yields CDR1 SGHTA and CDR2 FQGNSA. The J segment lost 5 bases and the V segment lost 2 bases, leaving 7 bases of the junction unmatched. CDR3 residues: CASSLSAGVQETQYF. The CDR3 DNA reads as TGTGCCAGCAGCTTATCAGCGGGGGTGCAGGAGACCCAGTACTTC.

This chain links TRBV10-2 with TRBJ1-6; D not resolved. The germline V gene has CDR1 WSHSY and CDR2 SAAADI. This CDR3 region has 14 residues. The V end lost 2 bases, the J end lost 3 bases, and 5 bases lay between the germline ends. CDR3 amino acids: CASSEGFYNSPLHF. CDR3 nucleotides: TGCGCCAGCAGTGAGGGCTTCTATAATTCACCCCTCCACTTT.

The chain carries TRBV19 and TRBJ1-3; D gene ambiguous. V shed 3 bases and J shed 4 bases, with 4 bases lying between them. The CDR3 spans 12 residues. Germline CDR1 reads LNHDA; CDR2 reads SQIVND (reference sequence). CDR3 DNA sequence: TGTGCCAGTAGTATTAGCGGAAACACCATATATTTT. This sequence encodes CASSISGNTIYF.

The genes are TRBV5-1 and TRBJ1-6, with 10 bases identical to TRBD1. The CDR3 contains 19 residues. CDR1 is SGHRS and CDR2 is YFSETQ in the germline V gene. The ends lost 4 bases at V and 7 bases at J; junction bases unmatched: 17. For the CDR3, the DNA is TGCGCCAGCAGCCCTGCCCGGGACAGGGGCTACTCTGGGAATTCACCCCTCCACTTT. Its translation is CASSPARDRGYSGNSPLHF.

The count of this clone is one. The chain is built from TRBV9 and TRBJ1-4, with 11 positions matching TRBD1. The CDR3 spans 15 residues. The junction had 3 bases not matched to a gene; V was cut back by 0 bases and J by 8 bases. CDR1 SGDLS and CDR2 YYNGEE come from the germline V gene. This CDR3 reads CASSVAGTGGEKLFF. CDR3 DNA: TGTGCCAGCAGCGTAGCCGGGACAGGGGGAGAAAAACTGTTTTTT.

The V gene is TRBV6-2 or TRBV6-3, the J gene TRBJ2-7, with TRBD1 matching 8 bases. This CDR3 is 14 amino acids long. Unmatched junction bases numbered 3, after V lost 2 bases and J lost 3 bases. Germline-derived CDR1 and CDR2 are MNHEY and SVGEGT. CDR3 loop: CASSYGDRIYEQYF. The CDR3 nucleotides read TGTGCCAGCAGTTACGGGGACAGGATCTACGAGCAGTACTTC.

The chain joins TRBV7-2 to TRBJ2-3; no clear D. The CDR3 consists of 13 residues. V lost 4 bases, J lost 0 bases, and 5 bases lay in between. Per the germline V gene, CDR1 is SGHTA and CDR2 is FQGNSA. The CDR3: CASSSLSTDTQYF. CDR3 DNA: TGTGCCAGCAGCTCCCTTAGCACAGATACGCAGTATTTT.